A single sample is the source of the 17 T cell receptor beta chains below, sequenced in a study of cytomegalovirus exposure and HLA in healthy donors. PCR was performed using 60 Vbeta and 13 Jbeta primers. Measured with immunoSEQ multiplex PCR; TCRdb has only the in-frame clones, and not every one. The data hold 150,000 to 200,000 clones, with roughly four fifths observed a single time. Sequences were obtained from PBMCs. The receptors were gathered from a man younger than 30 in good health and CMV-seronegative.

The chain recombines TRBV13 with TRBJ1-2; the D gene is possibly TRBD1 (6 bases). Per germline, CDR1 PRHDT and CDR2 FYEKMQ (reference sequence). CDR3 size: 14 residues. V shed 5 bases and J shed 7 bases, with 17 bases lying between them. CDR3 in DNA: TGTGCCAGCAGCAAAAACAGGGTAACTCGTGGCTACACCTTC. Translation: CASSKNRVTRGYTF.

This chain links TRBV6-1 with TRBJ2-5; TRBD1 is a possible D gene (6 bases). CDR3 size: 15 residues. Trimming took off 2 bases at V and 1 base at J, with 11 bases between the two ends. Germline assignment: CDR1 MNHNS and CDR2 SASEGT. The DNA for the CDR3 is TGTGCCAGCAGTGAATCCGGACAGACCCAAGAGACCCAGTACTTC. Translating it yields CASSESGQTQETQYF.

This clone has a handful of counts. J is TRBJ2-5 and V is TRBV18; D is perhaps TRBD2 (5 bases). The CDR3 consists of 14 residues. Trimming removed 3 bases from V and 1 base from J, with 9 bases in between. Per germline, CDR1 KGHSH and CDR2 LQKENI. The CDR3 loop reads CASSPPGTQETQYF. The CDR3, as DNA: TGTGCCAGCTCACCCCCGGGAACCCAAGAGACCCAGTACTTC.

This chain connects TRBV7-9 to TRBJ2-7, with unresolved D. Trimming pared 5 bases from V and 5 bases from J, leaving 10 bases between. Germline V gene lookup returns CDR1 SEHNR and CDR2 FQNEAQ (reference sequence). The CDR3 has 12 amino acids. CDR3 protein: CASSALVDEQYF. As DNA, the CDR3 is TGTGCCAGCAGCGCCCTGGTAGACGAGCAGTACTTC.

This chain uses TRBV5-4 with TRBJ2-7; TRBD1 matches at 7 bases. The germline V gene encodes CDR1 SGHNT and CDR2 YYREEE (reference sequence). CDR3 size: 13 residues. With 4 bases clipped from V and 6 bases from J, the junction kept 7 bases outside the gene matches. The DNA for the CDR3 is TGTGCCAGCAGCCTCAGACAGGGCATCGAGCAGTACTTC. This codes for CASSLRQGIEQYF.

The table lists this clone with a count of one. The rearrangement joins TRBV28 to TRBJ2-3; 9 bases agree with TRBD1. CDR1 is MDHEN, CDR2 SYDVKM, per germline. The CDR3 runs 20 residues. With V trimmed by 5 bases and J by 6 bases, 24 bases remained unmatched. The CDR3 sequence: CASSATEPGQGKYHADTQYF. The CDR3 DNA reads TGTGCCAGCAGTGCGACCGAACCGGGACAGGGAAAGTACCACGCGGATACGCAGTATTTT.

The V gene is TRBV28, the J gene TRBJ1-1, with a possible D match to TRBD1 (5 bases). The CDR3 loop spans 13 amino acids. The germline V gene encodes CDR1 MDHEN and CDR2 SYDVKM. Deletions cut 5 bases from V and 0 bases from J, with 7 bases between. Written as DNA, the CDR3 is TGTGCCAGCAGTAGGACACTGAACACTGAAGCTTTCTTT. It codes for CASSRTLNTEAFF.

The chain joins TRBV7-9 to TRBJ2-1; the match to TRBD2 covers 9 bases. Unmatched junction bases numbered 10, after V lost 1 base and J lost 9 bases. The CDR3 sequence is 16 residues long. Per germline, CDR1 SEHNR and CDR2 FQNEAQ (reference sequence). CDR3 DNA: TGTGCCAGCAGCTTAGGGGAATGGCGGGGGGGCAGTGAGCAGTTCTTC. This encodes CASSLGEWRGGSEQFF.

There are a few counts of this clone. CDR3 region: CASSRTGNEQYF. The CDR3 DNA follows: TGTGCCAGCAGCCGGACAGGGAACGAGCAGTACTTC. V and J are TRBV7-2 and TRBJ2-7; 8 nucleotides line up with TRBD1. The CDR3 contains 12 residues. Germline CDR1 SGHTA, CDR2 FQGNSA. Unmatched junction bases numbered 2, after V lost 5 bases and J lost 5 bases.

V gene TRBV21-1 combines with J gene TRBJ1-3; the D segment call TRBD1 is taken from the table without a DNA check. TRBV21-1 counts as a pseudogene. The CDR3 loop spans 14 amino acids. The CDR3 sequence is CASSKGQGGNTIYF. The CDR3 bases are TGTGCCAGCAGCAAAGGACAGGGTGGAAACACCATATATTTT.

This rearrangement joins TRBV10-1 to TRBJ1-6; tentative D call: TRBD1 (5 bases). Germline lookup yields CDR1 WNHNN and CDR2 SYGVQD (reference sequence). V dropped 2 bases and J dropped 13 bases, with 18 bases sitting between them. This CDR3 is built from 15 residues. CDR3 DNA sequence: TGCGCCAGCAGTGAGCGGAGTGGGGCGTTGGGGCCCCTCCACTTT. Translation gives CASSERSGALGPLHF.

The chain combines TRBV5-8 with TRBJ1-5; D remains ambiguous. This CDR3 is 15 amino acids long. Germline CDR1 and CDR2: SGHTS and YDEGEE. The germline V and J ends were trimmed by 1 base and 1 base, with 9 bases remaining between them. Here the CDR3 DNA reads TGTGCCAGCAGCTTGTCCGGAGCCAGCAATCAGCCCCAGCATTTT. Translated, it gives CASSLSGASNQPQHF.

The chain recombines TRBV9 with TRBJ2-3, with 7 bases fitting TRBD2. Germline loops: CDR1 SGDLS, CDR2 YYNGEE. This CDR3 is built from 16 residues. V lost 3 bases, J lost 3 bases, and 10 bases stayed unmatched. In nucleotides, the CDR3 is TGTGCCAGCAGCGACCGCCTAGCGGAGTATACAGATACGCAGTATTTT. Translated: CASSDRLAEYTDTQYF.

The CDR3 sequence is CASSSRDSSNQPQHF. The CDR3, as DNA: TGTGCCAGCAGCAGCCGGGACAGTTCCAATCAGCCCCAGCATTTT. The V call is TRBV21-1, the J call TRBJ1-5; whether TRBD1, the table's D call, matches the DNA was not checked. TRBV21-1 corresponds to a pseudogene. CDR3 size: 15 residues.

This clone occurred once. The CDR3 loop reads CASTRLDGTGGNEQFF. The CDR3 DNA is TGTGCCAGTACTCGCCTAGACGGGACGGGGGGGAATGAGCAGTTCTTC. The chain combines TRBV19 with TRBJ2-1, with 8 positions matching TRBD2. The CDR3 runs to 16 residues. Per the germline V gene, CDR1 is LNHDA and CDR2 is SQIVND (reference sequence). The J segment lost 7 bases and the V segment lost 7 bases, leaving 15 bases of the junction unmatched.

In DNA form, the CDR3 reads TGCGCCAGCAATCCGGGACTAGCGGTCCGCGAGACCCAGTACTTC. This gives the protein CASNPGLAVRETQYF. This chain joins TRBV5-1 and TRBJ2-5, with TRBD2 identical over 11 bases. Unmatched junction bases numbered 9, after V lost 6 bases and J lost 5 bases. Germline-derived CDR1 and CDR2 are SGHRS and YFSETQ. CDR3 size: 15 residues.

The chain combines TRBV18 with TRBJ2-2; 8 bases agree with TRBD2. The CDR3 contains 15 residues. Germline V lookup: CDR1 KGHSH, CDR2 LQKENI. Trimming removed 4 bases from V and 13 bases from J; junction bases left unmatched: 14. CDR3 protein: CASSQSGGTRNLLFF. The CDR3 nucleotides are TGTGCCAGCTCACAATCCGGCGGGACTAGGAATTTGCTGTTTTTT.